This TCR beta chain was observed in a study of cytomegalovirus exposure and HLA in healthy donors. Points from the study as a whole: It was found in a later analysis that first-cohort TCR clusters tended to co-occur in the 100 to 150 validation repertoires. Among TCR sequences, most were rare, though some public TCRs appeared in many donors. According to the study, roughly 160 TCR beta chains were cytomegalovirus-associated.

Assay used: immunoSEQ multiplex PCR; TCRdb lists only in-frame clones, some missing. The profile shows around 65,000 clones, 80% to 95% of them singletons. This clone was detected only a few times. Its antigen is still unknown. The CDR3 loop spans 13 amino acids. Trimming took 3 bases from V and 2 from J, leaving 5 bases between them. Germline V gene sequence: CDR1 MGHDK, CDR2 SYGVNS. The chain uses TRBV25-1 and TRBJ1-5; D not resolved. This clonotype was obtained from a man between 18 and 29 years old in good health and CMV-seropositive. Source material: PBMCs. The CDR3 here is CASSDHGNQPQHF. The CDR3 bases are TGTGCCAGCAGTGACCATGGCAATCAGCCCCAGCATTTT.